This TCR beta chain was recovered during a study of T cell repertoires in aging, cancer and after chemotherapy. A mixed TRB-A/B primer pool amplified rearranged TRB by multiplex touch-down PCR. TCRdb recomputed calls from the multiplex PCR reads with MiXCR, one row per CDR3 protein. The table lists under 15,000 distinct CDR3 sequences, 30% to 35% of them singletons, with around 10% in the top ten. Peripheral blood genomic DNA, not sorted cells or RNA, was the template. As regards this clonotype: Germline is not matched at one junction end, which may reflect a read error.

Germline-derived CDR1 and CDR2 are KGHSH and LQKENI. The CDR3 runs to 17 residues. The specimen sequenced was blood. The sequence was collected from a human donor in good health. The donor label of this sample is uncertain. This rearrangement joins TRBV18 to TRBJ2-3, with 7 bases that match TRBD1. CDR3 region: CASTPRKGTESTDTQYF. The DNA of the CDR3 is TGTGCCAGCACACCGCGGAAGGGGACAGAGAGCACAGATACGCAGTATTTT.